The rows below give T cell receptor beta chains drawn from one sample of a study of blood T cell repertoires in COVID-19. Sequencing was performed with immunoSEQ multiplex PCR; in TCRdb, only in-frame clones are kept and a portion is missing. Of fewer than 300,000 clones in the sample, 75% to 90% were seen once. The source material was peripheral blood. Every receptor here comes from a man aged 30-40 years with acute or convalescent COVID-19. Both conserved end residues are part of each CDR3. The D gene is left open where the match is weak. Size values are once, few and many counts, or a class for expanded clones, and some rows have none.

D: TRBD1
J: TRBJ1-2
size: -
V: TRBV28
CDR3: CASSFDRGYGYTF
DNA: TGTGCCAGCAGTTTTGACAGGGGCTATGGCTACACCTTC

D: -
J: TRBJ1-1
size: -
V: TRBV29-1
CDR3: CSVGQQNTEAFF
DNA: TGCAGCGTTGGACAGCAGAACACTGAAGCTTTCTTT

D: -
J: TRBJ1-2
size: -
V: TRBV21-1
CDR3: CASSIFLYGYTF
DNA: TGTGCCAGCAGCATATTCCTCTATGGCTACACCTTC

D: TRBD2
J: TRBJ2-3
size: -
V: TRBV28
CDR3: CASSLGTSLFSDTQYF
DNA: TGTGCCAGCAGTTTAGGGACTAGCCTATTTTCAGATACGCAGTATTTT

D: TRBD1
J: TRBJ2-1
size: -
V: TRBV19
CDR3: CATAGTGDNEQFF
DNA: TGTGCCACCGCCGGGACAGGAGACAATGAGCAGTTCTTC

D: -
J: TRBJ2-7
size: once
V: TRBV28
CDR3: CASSLSGRGGYEQYF
DNA: TGTGCCAGCAGCCTATCCGGCAGGGGTGGCTACGAGCAGTACTTC

D: TRBD2
J: TRBJ2-1
size: -
V: TRBV10-1
CDR3: CASKGGRSNEQFF
DNA: TGCGCCAGCAAAGGCGGGAGAAGTAATGAGCAGTTCTTC

D: -
J: TRBJ1-2
size: -
V: TRBV12-5
CDR3: CASAQDFNYGYTF
DNA: TGTGCTAGTGCCCAGGACTTTAACTATGGCTACACCTTC

D: -
J: TRBJ2-7
size: few
V: TRBV7-9
CDR3: CASSLNTVYEQYF
DNA: TGTGCCAGCAGCTTAAACACCGTTTACGAGCAGTACTTC

D: TRBD1
J: TRBJ1-2
size: -
V: TRBV5-1
CDR3: CASSLIAFPGQGDNYGYTF
DNA: TGCGCCAGCAGCTTAATTGCATTCCCGGGACAGGGGGATAACTATGGCTACACCTTC

D: -
J: TRBJ1-2
size: -
V: TRBV28
CDR3: CASSLFGRLRGGGYGYTF
DNA: TGTGCCAGCAGTTTATTTGGTCGGTTGAGGGGGGGCGGCTATGGCTACACCTTC

D: -
J: TRBJ1-2
size: -
V: TRBV28
CDR3: CASSSLRYHYTF
DNA: TGTGCCAGCAGTTCCTTGCGGTATCACTACACCTTC

D: TRBD2
J: TRBJ2-1
size: -
V: TRBV12-5
CDR3: CASNGGSSYNEQFF
DNA: TGTGCTAGTAACGGGGGGTCCTCCTACAATGAGCAGTTCTTC

D: TRBD1
J: TRBJ2-7
size: -
V: TRBV30
CDR3: CAWSVPGTGLYEQYF
DNA: TGTGCCTGGAGTGTACCCGGGACAGGACTCTACGAGCAGTACTTC

D: -
J: TRBJ1-1
size: -
V: TRBV20-1
CDR3: CSASSTVNTEAFF
DNA: TGCAGTGCTAGTTCTACAGTGAACACTGAAGCTTTCTTT

D: TRBD1
J: TRBJ1-2
size: -
V: TRBV20-1
CDR3: CSASMSGTGVGGYTF
DNA: TGCAGTGCTAGTATGTCCGGGACAGGCGTCGGGGGCTACACCTTC

D: -
J: TRBJ1-3
size: -
V: TRBV5-5
CDR3: CASSPVAGAGNTIYF
DNA: TGTGCCAGCAGCCCCGTTGCAGGGGCTGGAAACACCATATATTTT

D: TRBD1
J: TRBJ2-7
size: -
V: TRBV3-1/TRBV3-2
CDR3: CASSQIFTGDEQYF
DNA: TGTGCCAGCAGCCAGATATTCACAGGGGACGAGCAGTACTTC

D: -
J: TRBJ1-2
size: -
V: TRBV28
CDR3: CASMKGLYGYTF
DNA: TGTGCCAGCATGAAGGGACTCTATGGCTACACCTTC

D: -
J: TRBJ2-7
size: -
V: TRBV6-5
CDR3: CASRTVSYEQYF
DNA: TGTGCCAGCCGAACAGTGTCCTACGAGCAGTACTTC

D: -
J: TRBJ2-5
size: -
V: TRBV5-4
CDR3: CASSPRTNSIETQYF
DNA: TGTGCCAGCAGCCCGCGGACTAACTCCATTGAGACCCAGTACTTC

D: TRBD1
J: TRBJ2-3
size: -
V: TRBV7-3
CDR3: CASSSRTGGTDTQYF
DNA: TGTGCCAGCAGCTCCCGGACAGGGGGCACAGATACGCAGTATTTT

D: -
J: TRBJ2-7
size: once
V: TRBV4-1
CDR3: CASSQVPKGYSGEQYF
DNA: TGCGCCAGCAGCCAAGTACCCAAGGGCTACAGCGGCGAGCAGTACTTC

D: -
J: TRBJ1-1
size: -
V: TRBV11-1
CDR3: CASSLMRGGNTEAFF
DNA: TGTGCCAGCAGCTTAATGAGAGGGGGGAACACTGAAGCTTTCTTT

D: TRBD2
J: TRBJ2-2
size: -
V: TRBV4-1
CDR3: CASSQFSGRWTGELFF
DNA: TGCGCCAGCAGCCAATTCAGCGGGAGGTGGACCGGGGAGCTGTTTTTT

D: -
J: TRBJ2-3
size: -
V: TRBV28
CDR3: CASSHNRDNTDTQYF
DNA: TGTGCCAGCTCTCATAACAGGGATAACACAGATACGCAGTATTTT

D: TRBD1
J: TRBJ1-4
size: -
V: TRBV11-2
CDR3: CASTQDRGLNEKLFF
DNA: TGTGCCAGCACCCAGGACAGGGGGCTTAATGAAAAACTGTTTTTT

D: TRBD1
J: TRBJ1-3
size: -
V: TRBV9
CDR3: CASSGDSLIGNTIYF
DNA: TGTGCCAGCAGCGGGGACAGTCTTATAGGAAACACCATATATTTT

D: TRBD2
J: TRBJ2-7
size: few
V: TRBV30
CDR3: CAWSSGTSLVQYF
DNA: TGTGCCTGGAGTTCTGGGACTAGCTTGGTGCAGTACTTC

D: -
J: TRBJ1-2
size: -
V: TRBV19
CDR3: CASSMAPGTVYGYTF
DNA: TGTGCCAGTAGTATGGCCCCCGGGACTGTCTATGGCTACACCTTC

D: TRBD2
J: TRBJ2-2
size: -
V: TRBV4-1
CDR3: CASSPGGSGELFF
DNA: TGCGCCAGCAGCCCGGGGGGTTCCGGGGAGCTGTTTTTT

D: TRBD1
J: TRBJ1-5
size: -
V: TRBV7-2
CDR3: CASSLGGTGPNQPQHF
DNA: TGTGCCAGCAGCTTGGGCGGGACAGGGCCCAATCAGCCCCAGCATTTT

D: TRBD2
J: TRBJ2-7
size: -
V: TRBV28
CDR3: CAITGTSGRGGYF
DNA: TGTGCCATCACCGGGACTAGCGGGAGGGGCGGGTACTTC

D: -
J: TRBJ1-3
size: -
V: TRBV6-5
CDR3: CASSPQIRRRNTIYF
DNA: TGTGCCAGCAGCCCGCAAATTAGGAGGAGAAACACCATATATTTT

D: TRBD1
J: TRBJ2-5
size: -
V: TRBV19
CDR3: CASSSTGGFWETQYF
DNA: TGTGCCAGTAGTTCAACAGGGGGCTTTTGGGAGACCCAGTACTTC

D: -
J: TRBJ2-4
size: -
V: TRBV27
CDR3: CASSWGSPQNIQYF
DNA: TGTGCCAGCAGTTGGGGCTCGCCCCAAAACATTCAGTACTTC

D: TRBD1
J: TRBJ1-5
size: -
V: TRBV6-5
CDR3: CASRSDRAQPQHF
DNA: TGTGCCAGCCGATCCGACAGGGCCCAGCCCCAGCATTTT

D: -
J: TRBJ1-5
size: -
V: TRBV28
CDR3: CASSLGGIDSNQPQHF
DNA: TGTGCCAGCAGTTTAGGGGGGATTGATAGCAATCAGCCCCAGCATTTT

D: TRBD1
J: TRBJ1-5
size: -
V: TRBV28
CDR3: CASSLGGWEPQHF
DNA: TGTGCCAGCAGCCTAGGGGGCTGGGAGCCCCAGCATTTT

D: TRBD1
J: TRBJ1-4
size: -
V: TRBV6-5
CDR3: CASSYAQGLGNEKLFF
DNA: TGTGCCAGCAGTTACGCACAGGGGTTGGGTAATGAAAAACTGTTTTTT

D: TRBD1
J: TRBJ1-3
size: -
V: TRBV30
CDR3: CAWKRQGALRNTIYF
DNA: TGTGCCTGGAAACGACAGGGGGCGCTGAGAAACACCATATATTTT

D: TRBD2
J: TRBJ2-1
size: -
V: TRBV6-5
CDR3: CASSYRTSGGIEQFF
DNA: TGTGCCAGCAGTTACCGGACTAGCGGGGGGATTGAGCAGTTCTTC

D: -
J: TRBJ2-5
size: -
V: TRBV19
CDR3: CASSMLQETQYF
DNA: TGTGCCAGTAGTATGCTACAAGAGACCCAGTACTTC

D: TRBD2
J: TRBJ2-5
size: -
V: TRBV5-1
CDR3: CASSFTGRRLETQYF
DNA: TGCGCCAGCAGCTTTACCGGGAGGAGGCTGGAGACCCAGTACTTC

D: -
J: TRBJ2-3
size: -
V: TRBV18
CDR3: CASSSGTVYF
DNA: TGTGCCAGCTCGTCCGGGACTGTGTATTTT

D: -
J: TRBJ2-2
size: -
V: TRBV5-1
CDR3: CASSFQGGDTGELFF
DNA: TGCGCCAGCAGCTTCCAGGGTGGGGACACCGGGGAGCTGTTTTTT

D: -
J: TRBJ2-5
size: once
V: TRBV27
CDR3: CASSLTLQETQYF
DNA: TGTGCCAGCAGTTTGACTCTCCAAGAGACCCAGTACTTC

D: -
J: TRBJ2-7
size: -
V: TRBV7-8
CDR3: CASSSSRGGGGISYEQYF
DNA: TGTGCCAGCAGCTCAAGTAGGGGGGGCGGGGGTATCTCCTACGAGCAGTACTTC

D: -
J: TRBJ1-5
size: -
V: TRBV19
CDR3: CASSTVGLRNQPQHF
DNA: TGTGCCAGTAGTACCGTGGGACTGAGAAATCAGCCCCAGCATTTT

D: -
J: TRBJ2-7
size: -
V: TRBV4-1
CDR3: CASSQDHGGAWEQYF
DNA: TGCGCCAGCAGCCAAGATCACGGGGGAGCTTGGGAGCAGTACTTC

D: TRBD2
J: TRBJ2-7
size: -
V: TRBV5-4
CDR3: CASSFGGERESYEQYF
DNA: TGTGCCAGCAGCTTCGGGGGGGAGCGGGAGAGTTACGAGCAGTACTTC

D: TRBD1
J: TRBJ2-7
size: -
V: TRBV7-9
CDR3: CASSLWDRGSEQYF
DNA: TGTGCCAGCAGCTTATGGGACAGGGGGTCCGAGCAGTACTTC

D: -
J: TRBJ2-5
size: -
V: TRBV29-1
CDR3: CSARQSPEETQYF
DNA: TGCAGCGCTAGACAGAGTCCCGAGGAGACCCAGTACTTC